Listed below are T cell receptor beta chains from one sample, sequenced in a study of T cells expressing NK-cell markers. TCRdb re-called the 5' RACE reads and shows each CDR3 protein once, DNA omitted. Here the sample table reports about 460,000 distinct CDR3 sequences. The sequencing input was blood T cells: a sorted CD56 or NKG2C T cell subset, CD4+ or CD8+ T cells, or bulk PBMC T cells (not recorded which). The receptors derive from a woman aged 45-60 years in good health. The CDR3 runs from the conserved cysteine through the conserved F or W.

>14|TRBV12-3/TRBV12-4|TRBJ2-3
CASRWTSVTDTQYF
>14|TRBV7-6|TRBJ2-3
CASSHGRVGDTQYF
>13|TRBV18|TRBJ2-7
CASSSGTSYEQYF
>16|TRBV3-1|TRBJ2-5
CASSQTSGRAMETQYF
>14|TRBV12-3/TRBV12-4|TRBJ2-5
CASSLSGVAETQYF
>16|TRBV5-4|TRBJ1-1
CASSFSPTDWNTEAFF
>16|TRBV15|TRBJ2-2
CATSRETGTDTGELFF
>14|TRBV19|TRBJ1-1
CASSGRAQTTEAFF
>12|TRBV5-1|TRBJ2-7
CASGTGRYEQYF
>13|TRBV29-1|TRBJ1-4
CSALKPTNEKLFF
>14|TRBV5-6|TRBJ1-1
CASSLAGDRAEAFF
>15|TRBV25-1|TRBJ1-3
CASSVGTSSGNTIYF
>14|TRBV12-3/TRBV12-4|TRBJ1-2
CASSFMGRGYGYTF
>15|TRBV5-1|TRBJ1-1
CASSFLQGRGTEAFF
>13|TRBV7-9|TRBJ2-5
CASSYSGTETQYF
>16|TRBV6-1|TRBJ1-1
CASSRGTVGRNTEAFF
>16|TRBV3-1|TRBJ1-1
CASSSPTGSMNTEAFF
>15|TRBV5-1|TRBJ2-1
CASSPRGWQYNEQFF
>16|TRBV7-9|TRBJ2-1
CASSLEGVASYNEQFF
>12|TRBV28|TRBJ1-5
CAIQGVNQPQHF
>11|TRBV29-1|TRBJ1-1
CSVSGQRGAFF
>14|TRBV7-9|TRBJ1-2
CASSFEGTAYGYTF
>15|TRBV4-1|TRBJ2-5
CASKTGGSHQETQYF
>17|TRBV12-3/TRBV12-4|TRBJ2-3
CASRQTLMGFWTDTQYF
>11|TRBV12-3/TRBV12-4|TRBJ2-7
CASSRQSEQYF
>14|TRBV20-1|TRBJ2-4
CSASKGQAKNIQYF
>16|TRBV24-1|TRBJ2-1
CATSDQTSGRFNEQFF
>18|TRBV5-1|TRBJ2-1
CASSLAKLAGGPMNEQFF
>12|TRBV20-1|TRBJ1-5
CSARGTGTAQHF
>15|TRBV24-1|TRBJ2-1
CATSDWAGGNNEQFF
>16|TRBV4-1|TRBJ1-3
CASSQTTGVSGNTIYF
>16|TRBV28|TRBJ2-5
CASSFATAPGQETQYF
>15|TRBV12-3/TRBV12-4|TRBJ2-2
CASSLLGHKTGELFF
>15|TRBV12-3/TRBV12-4|TRBJ1-4
CASRPDGFPNEKLFF
>14|TRBV20-1|TRBJ2-1
CSASLAGGPLEQFF
>17|TRBV7-2|TRBJ2-4
CASSLGLRLIAKNIQYF
>12|TRBV4-2|TRBJ2-3
CASSQGAGIEYF
>12|TRBV20-1|TRBJ2-3
CSARREWSTQYF
>16|TRBV2|TRBJ1-5
CASRVEAGGRNQPQHF
>11|TRBV3-1|TRBJ1-6
CASSQGGVLHF
>15|TRBV10-3|TRBJ2-1
CAITGGAGPNNEQFF
>16|TRBV18|TRBJ1-4
CASSPPYTGAGEKLFF
>15|TRBV5-6|TRBJ2-1
CASSPRVRIYNEQFF
>14|TRBV7-9|TRBJ1-5
CASSLVGEDQPQHF
>13|TRBV24-1|TRBJ1-2
CATSGPGSYGYTF
>16|TRBV4-2|TRBJ2-4
CASSQDFSGIQNIQYF
>13|TRBV6-5|TRBJ1-1
CASTRGRNTEAFF
>13|TRBV27|TRBJ2-4
CASSLVAKNIQYF
>14|TRBV19|TRBJ2-2
CASIANRDTGELFF
>15|TRBV5-1|TRBJ2-7
CASSLEMGGLAQQYF